These 11 T cell receptor beta chains came from one sample sequenced in a study of blood T cell repertoires in COVID-19. Here immunoSEQ multiplex PCR was the method, and the copy in TCRdb shows in-frame clones only, minus some. This sample carries under 200,000 clones, around four fifths of them seen once, and the ten largest clones take approximately 4.4%. What was sequenced was PBMCs or T cells enriched from blood (not recorded which). The receptors shown here come from a woman aged 50 to 60 who had recovered from COVID-19.

V and J are TRBV19 and TRBJ2-2; D is unresolved. V gave up 6 bases and J gave up 5 bases, with 7 bases separating them. The CDR3 covers 12 residues. Germline CDR1 and CDR2: LNHDA and SQIVND (reference sequence). The CDR3, as DNA: TGTGCCAGTAGAAGGCGGACCGGGGAGCTGTTTTTT. Amino acids: CASRRRTGELFF. Using reference TRBV19 and TRBJ2-2 for the parts outside the CDR3, the full variable domain is DGGITQSPKYLFRKEGQNVTLSCEQNLNHDAMYWYRQDPGQGLRLIYYSQIVNDFQKGDIAEGYSVSREKKESFPLTVTSAQKNPTAFYLCASRRRTGELFFGEGSRLTVL.

This clone was observed a handful of times. The J gene is TRBJ2-3, the V gene TRBV29-1, with D perhaps matching TRBD2 (6 bases). The germline V gene encodes CDR1 SQVTM and CDR2 ANQGSEA. The CDR3 is 14 residues long. V was trimmed by 4 bases and J by 0 bases, leaving 11 bases between them. The CDR3 region is CSVARGGSTDTQYF. The CDR3 nucleotides read TGCAGCGTTGCTCGGGGAGGTAGCACAGATACGCAGTATTTT.

J is TRBJ1-4 and V is TRBV4-1; D is unresolved. Germline-derived CDR1 and CDR2 are MGHRA and YSYEKL. This CDR3 has 16 residues. V lost 1 base to trimming and J lost 8 bases, with 17 bases between them. The CDR3 DNA reads as TGCGCCAGCAGCCAAGTCGCTGGAAGTTCAGGCGAAAAACTGTTTTTT. Translated, it gives CASSQVAGSSGEKLFF.

The V and J genes are TRBV7-2 and TRBJ1-2, with 7 bases lining up with TRBD1. The germline V gene encodes CDR1 SGHTA and CDR2 FQGNSA. V shed 5 bases, J shed 4 bases, and the junction held 10 bases outside the gene matches. The CDR3 totals 15 residues. CDR3 residues: CASSAGQVGGYGYTF. CDR3 nucleotides: TGTGCCAGCAGCGCCGGACAGGTTGGGGGCTATGGCTACACCTTC.

The V call is TRBV2, the J call TRBJ1-4; D not resolved. Trimming took off 2 bases at V and 0 bases at J, with 10 bases between the two ends. Germline CDR1 reads SNHLY; CDR2 reads FYNNEI. This CDR3 has 16 amino acids. This CDR3 reads CASSELLPATNEKLFF. The CDR3 DNA is TGTGCCAGCAGTGAATTACTACCGGCAACTAATGAAAAACTGTTTTTT.

The V and J genes are TRBV6-5 and TRBJ1-5; 8 bases line up with TRBD1. The germline gives CDR1 MNHEY, CDR2 SVGAGI. This CDR3 is built from 14 residues. V was pared by 4 bases and J by 6 bases, with 5 bases of the junction left unmatched. The CDR3 nucleotides read TGTGCCAGCAGTTTGACAGGGGTTCGTCAGCCCCAGCATTTT. Its translation is CASSLTGVRQPQHF.

The chain uses TRBV7-9 and TRBJ1-5; 9 bases match TRBD1. The CDR3 has 18 residues. CDR1 is SEHNR, CDR2 FQNEAQ, per germline (reference sequence). Trimming cost V 2 bases and J 5 bases; bases outside gene matches: 13. CDR3 sequence: CASSLTFPGQGLDQPQHF. CDR3 DNA: TGTGCCAGCAGCTTAACCTTTCCGGGACAGGGATTGGATCAGCCCCAGCATTTT.

The rearrangement joins TRBV24-1 to TRBJ2-1, with D perhaps TRBD2 (5 bases). This CDR3 is built from 17 residues. Germline values: CDR1 KGHDR, CDR2 SFDVKD. Deletions cut 5 bases from V and 4 bases from J, with 20 bases between. In DNA, the CDR3 is TGTGCCACCAGTGCTGGCGGATGGTACGGGGAATACAATGAGCAGTTCTTC. Translating gives CATSAGGWYGEYNEQFF.

The chain employs TRBV6-5 and TRBJ2-7; 11 bases match TRBD1. Germline-derived CDR1 and CDR2 are MNHEY and SVGAGI. V shed 2 bases, J shed 6 bases, and the junction held 0 bases outside the gene matches. The CDR3 spans 13 residues. CDR3 DNA: TGTGCCAGCAGTTACGGGACAGGGGGCGAGCAGTACGTC. Encoded protein: CASSYGTGGEQYV.

The chain employs TRBV6-5 and TRBJ2-2; D perhaps matches TRBD2 (7 bases). This CDR3 spans 16 amino acids. The V end lost 4 bases, the J end lost 6 bases, and 18 bases lay between the germline ends. Germline-derived CDR1 and CDR2 are MNHEY and SVGAGI. The CDR3 sequence is CASSSSALRGPGELFF. The DNA for the CDR3 is TGTGCCAGCAGTTCGTCGGCGTTGCGGGGGCCCGGGGAGCTGTTTTTT.

The rearrangement links TRBV11-1 to TRBJ1-2; D is perhaps TRBD1 (6 bases). Trimming removed 4 bases at V and 8 bases at J, with 17 bases between. This CDR3 comprises 14 residues. Germline CDR1 is SGHAT and CDR2 is FQDESV (reference sequence). The CDR3 DNA reads as TGTGCCAGCAGCTCAGGTGGGACAAAGTTGGGCTACACCTTC. Translation: CASSSGGTKLGYTF.